The 24 T cell receptor beta chains in this list originate from one sample, sequenced in a study of CD8+ T cells in alopecia areata. Documented treatment: oral pan-JAK inhibitor, 5-10 mg twice daily. RNA was isolated and reverse transcribed to cDNA, the sequencing template. The repertoire was sequenced with immunoSEQ multiplex PCR; TCRdb's copy has only in-frame clones and lacks some. The sample carries roughly 180,000 clones, roughly 50% recorded once. This sample comprised CD8+ T cells sorted from blood, obtained at week 24, from a patient treated with tofacitinib. The origin of the receptors is a human donor with alopecia areata.

The chain is built from TRBV29-1 and TRBJ1-1; TRBD1 aligns across 9 bases. Germline CDR1 SQVTM, CDR2 ANQGSEA. This CDR3 comprises 18 residues. V shed 3 bases and J 10 bases; nucleotides not matched to a gene: 24. CDR3 nucleotides: TGCAGCGTTGAGGCTAAACGAGTTCTCGGGACAGGGAATTTAGTAGCTTTCTTT. This gives the protein CSVEAKRVLGTGNLVAFF.

Concerning this clone itself: Likely a read error: the CDR3 ends without its conserved phenylalanine or tryptophan. The DNA is omitted, as the CDR3 cannot be located on it reliably, and the CDR3 follows TCRdb's listing. This chain joins TRBV23-1 and TRBJ2-3; the DNA was not compared with TRBD1, the D call given in the table. Being an ORF, TRBV23-1 has a function that is uncertain. With termini counted, the CDR3 has 10 amino acids. This CDR3 reads CASSPGGQGI.

The CDR3 spells CASSLGGLQETQYF. DNA for the CDR3: TGTGCCAGCAGTTTAGGTGGTCTCCAAGAGACCCAGTACTTC. The J gene is TRBJ2-5, the V gene TRBV27; D gene unclear. This CDR3 region has 14 residues. The V gene lost 2 bases and the J gene lost 1 base, with 8 bases spanning the gap. The germline V gene encodes CDR1 MNHEY and CDR2 SMNVEV (reference sequence).

This clone was seen a few times. The rearrangement links TRBV10-3 to TRBJ2-3; 10 bases are shared with TRBD2. With V trimmed by 6 bases and J by 4 bases, 7 bases remained unmatched. CDR3 length equals 15 residues. Germline CDR1 is ENHRY and CDR2 is SYGVKD. For the CDR3, the DNA is TGTGCCATCAGAACCTTAGCGGGGGGAGCAGATACGCAGTATTTT. Translation: CAIRTLAGGADTQYF.

This chain connects TRBV7-6 to TRBJ2-6; D is possibly TRBD1 (6 bases). The CDR3 is 20 residues long. The germline V gene has CDR1 SGHVS and CDR2 FNYEAQ. Trimming took off 5 bases at V and 2 bases at J, with 25 bases between the two ends. The CDR3 nucleotides are TGTGCCAGCAGCGACTCAGTCTTGGGGGCGATGGGGACTGGGGCCAACGTCCTGACTTTC. The encoded protein is CASSDSVLGAMGTGANVLTF.

Only a few counts were recorded for this clone. This sequence joins TRBV6-6 and TRBJ2-2, with unresolved D. There are 16 residues in the CDR3. Trimming removed 0 bases from V and 3 bases from J, with 11 bases in between. Germline V lookup: CDR1 MNHNY, CDR2 SVGAGI (reference sequence). The CDR3 sequence is CASSYSLALDTGELFF. The CDR3 DNA sequence: TGTGCCAGCAGTTACTCCCTGGCCCTGGACACCGGGGAGCTGTTTTTT.

V is TRBV19 and J is TRBJ1-2; TRBD1 matches 7 bases. With 3 bases clipped from V and 0 bases from J, the junction kept 13 bases outside the gene matches. The CDR3 extends over 18 amino acids. CDR1 is LNHDA and CDR2 is SQIVND in the germline V gene (reference sequence). The CDR3 coding sequence is TGTGCCAGTAGTATGCTGAGTGGGACAGCAACTCCTAACTATGGCTACACCTTC. Encoded protein: CASSMLSGTATPNYGYTF.

This clone was observed once. The V call is TRBV4-3, the J call TRBJ1-4; 7 nucleotides agree with TRBD1. Per germline, CDR1 LGHNA and CDR2 YSLEER. Unmatched junction bases numbered 10, after V lost 4 bases and J lost 8 bases. The CDR3 covers 15 residues. Here the CDR3 reads CASSRILQGSEKLFF. Written as DNA, the CDR3 is TGCGCCAGCAGCCGTATCTTACAGGGGTCCGAAAAACTGTTTTTT.

The V gene is TRBV14, the J gene TRBJ1-1; D is uncertain. V lost 1 base and J lost 7, with 13 bases in between. The CDR3 contains 14 residues. CDR1 SGHDN and CDR2 FVKESK come from the germline V gene. Here the CDR3 reads CASSQVVSVREAFF. The CDR3 DNA reads TGTGCCAGCAGCCAAGTCGTATCAGTCCGTGAAGCTTTCTTT. Combining the CDR3 with reference TRBV14 and TRBJ1-1 gives the whole variable domain EAGVTQFPSHSVIEKGQTVTLRCDPISGHDNLYWYRRVMGKEIKFLLHFVKESKQDESGMPNNRFLAERTGGTYSTLKVQPAELEDSGVYFCASSQVVSVREAFFGQGTRLTVV.

This clone was detected only a few times. The chain joins TRBV11-1 to TRBJ2-1, with D possibly TRBD2 on 5 matching bases. The CDR3 runs 15 residues. V was clipped by 4 bases and J by 0 bases, with 10 bases between them. Germline CDR1 and CDR2: SGHAT and FQDESV (reference sequence). The CDR3, as DNA: TGTGCCAGCAGCTCGGCGGGTAGCTCCTACAATGAGCAGTTCTTC. Protein product: CASSSAGSSYNEQFF.

The chain uses TRBV29-1 and TRBJ1-1; D is unclear. The CDR3 has 9 residues. Per germline, CDR1 SQVTM and CDR2 ANQGSEA. V lost 8 bases and J 10 bases, leaving 11 bases between the germline ends. The DNA of the CDR3 is TGCAGCCCCCCATGCAGAGCTTTCTTT. Translating it yields CSPPCRAFF.

The chain has TRBV5-6 and TRBJ1-1; D gene unclear. The CDR3 is made up of 16 amino acids. Trimming pared 0 bases from V and 0 bases from J, leaving 12 bases between. The germline CDR1 and CDR2 sequences are SGHDT and YYEEEE. As DNA, the CDR3 is TGTGCCAGCAGCTTGGAACAGTCGCTCATGAACACTGAAGCTTTCTTT. Residues: CASSLEQSLMNTEAFF.

This clone appeared a few times. Different DNA sequences within this sample yield the same CDR3. V usage is TRBV4-3 and J usage is TRBJ2-7; 7 nucleotides align to TRBD1. This CDR3 spans 14 amino acids. Per the germline V gene, CDR1 is LGHNA and CDR2 is YSLEER. V shed 1 base and J 2 bases; nucleotides not matched to a gene: 2. The CDR3 spells CASSQGQGAYEQYF. The CDR3, as DNA: TGCGCCAGCAGCCAAGGGCAGGGGGCCTACGAGCAGTACTTC.

This sequence joins TRBV7-9 and TRBJ2-5; the D gene is possibly TRBD2 (5 bases). The CDR3 runs 17 residues. Trimming left V 5 bases short and J 5 bases short, with 24 bases between. Germline V gene data show CDR1 as SEHNR and CDR2 as FQNEAQ (reference sequence). The CDR3 spells CASSHRERWLQDETQYF. CDR3 sequence (DNA): TGTGCCAGCAGCCATAGGGAGCGGTGGCTTCAAGATGAGACCCAGTACTTC.

In its sample, this clone was seen a few times. V usage is TRBV4-3 and J usage is TRBJ1-2; possibly TRBD1 for D (5 bases). Deletions cut 0 bases from V and 6 bases from J, with 17 bases between. Germline CDR1 LGHNA, CDR2 YSLEER. The CDR3 has 16 residues. The CDR3 nucleotides read TGCGCCAGCAGCCAAGATAGCCAGGGATCTTGGGATGGCTACACCTTC. Amino acids: CASSQDSQGSWDGYTF.

The chain has TRBV7-9 and TRBJ1-1; D is unresolved. The germline V and J ends were trimmed by 6 bases and 0 bases, with 17 bases remaining between them. There are 16 residues in the CDR3. CDR1 is SEHNR and CDR2 is FQNEAQ in the germline V gene (reference sequence). CDR3 nucleotides: TGTGCCAGCAGTCCCTCGCTGGGAAGCCTGAACACTGAAGCTTTCTTT. Its protein product is CASSPSLGSLNTEAFF.

This clone was seen a handful of times. The chain couples TRBV9 to TRBJ2-3, with D maybe TRBD2 (6 bases). The CDR3 extends over 14 amino acids. The germline V gene encodes CDR1 SGDLS and CDR2 YYNGEE. V was shortened by 7 bases and J by 3 bases, with 15 bases between the two germline ends. CDR3 nucleotide sequence: TGTGCCAGCTCCATTGCTGGGGGGACAGATACGCAGTATTTT. It encodes CASSIAGGTDTQYF. The full variable domain, rest sourced from reference TRBV9 and TRBJ2-3, is DSGVTQTPKHLITATGQRVTLRCSPRSGDLSVYWYQQSLDQGLQFLIQYYNGEERAKGNILERFSAQQFPDLHSELNLSSLELGDSALYFCASSIAGGTDTQYFGPGTRLTVL.

This clone came up a few times. The V call is TRBV6-1, the J call TRBJ2-5; D possibly corresponds to TRBD2 (5 bases). Germline V gene lookup returns CDR1 MNHNS and CDR2 SASEGT. The V end was cut by 2 bases, the J end by 1 base, with 8 bases between. The CDR3 runs to 14 residues. DNA of the CDR3: TGTGCCAGCAGTGAACTGGAGGTCCAAGAGACCCAGTACTTC. It encodes CASSELEVQETQYF.

This clone occurred a few times. The chain couples TRBV29-1 to TRBJ2-1; D perhaps matches TRBD2 (5 bases). CDR3 length: 12 amino acids. V shed 6 bases and J shed 10 bases, with 16 bases lying between them. Germline lookup yields CDR1 SQVTM and CDR2 ANQGSEA. CDR3 protein: CSVPGYQTEQFF. The CDR3 bases are TGCAGCGTACCGGGATACCAAACCGAGCAGTTCTTC.

The genes are TRBV5-1 and TRBJ2-7; 11 bases map to TRBD2. The ends lost 5 bases at V and 4 bases at J; junction bases unmatched: 5. Germline V CDR1 and CDR2: SGHRS, YFSETQ. The CDR3 length is 14 residues. The CDR3 nucleotides are TGCGCCAGCAGTCCTAGCGGGGGGCAGTACGAGCAGTACTTC. The encoded protein is CASSPSGGQYEQYF.

The chain joins TRBV13 to TRBJ2-1, with 9 bases matching TRBD2. This CDR3 contains 17 residues. The junction had 12 bases not matched to a gene; V was cut back by 5 bases and J by 4 bases. Germline CDR1 reads PRHDT; CDR2 reads FYEKMQ (reference sequence). The CDR3 DNA reads TGTGCCAGCAGCGCGGCCTCTGGACTAGCGACTTACAATGAGCAGTTCTTC. Translated, it gives CASSAASGLATYNEQFF.

The chain couples TRBV19 to TRBJ2-5; the D gene is possibly TRBD2 (6 bases). The CDR3 runs 14 residues. Trimming cost V 6 bases and J 1 base, with 12 bases left between them. The germline V gene has CDR1 LNHDA and CDR2 SQIVND (reference sequence). The CDR3 reads CASSTYGGQETQYF. The CDR3 nucleotides are TGTGCCAGTAGCACCTACGGGGGCCAAGAGACCCAGTACTTC.

This chain links TRBV7-8 with TRBJ1-4; D might be TRBD1 (5 bases). CDR3 length equals 14 residues. Trimming pared 5 bases from V and 1 base from J, leaving 8 bases between. The germline gives CDR1 SGHVS, CDR2 FQNEAQ. The CDR3 protein is CASSQGRTNEKLFF. CDR3 DNA sequence: TGTGCCAGCAGCCAGGGACGAACTAATGAAAAACTGTTTTTT.

The CDR3 loop is CASSLHRAAEAFF. CDR3 in DNA: TGCGCCAGCAGCCTCCACAGGGCCGCTGAAGCTTTCTTT. V gene TRBV5-1 combines with J gene TRBJ1-1, with D perhaps TRBD1 (6 bases). Germline lookup yields CDR1 SGHRS and CDR2 YFSETQ. CDR3 size: 13 residues. The V gene lost 4 bases and the J gene lost 6 bases, with 13 bases spanning the gap.